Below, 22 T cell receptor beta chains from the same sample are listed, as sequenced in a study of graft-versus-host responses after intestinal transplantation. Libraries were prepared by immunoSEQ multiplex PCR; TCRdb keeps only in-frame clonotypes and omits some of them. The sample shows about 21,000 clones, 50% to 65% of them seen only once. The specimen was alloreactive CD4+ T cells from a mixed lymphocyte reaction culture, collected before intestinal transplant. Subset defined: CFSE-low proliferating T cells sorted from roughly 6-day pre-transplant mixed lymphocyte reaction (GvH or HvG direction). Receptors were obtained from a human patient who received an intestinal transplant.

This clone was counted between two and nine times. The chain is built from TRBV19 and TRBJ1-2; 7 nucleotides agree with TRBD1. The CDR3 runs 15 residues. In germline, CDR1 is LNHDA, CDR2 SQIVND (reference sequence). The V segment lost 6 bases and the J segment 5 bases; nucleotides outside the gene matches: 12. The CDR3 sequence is CASRTSGTAVYGYTF. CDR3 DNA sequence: TGTGCCAGTAGAACATCTGGGACAGCAGTGTATGGCTACACCTTC.

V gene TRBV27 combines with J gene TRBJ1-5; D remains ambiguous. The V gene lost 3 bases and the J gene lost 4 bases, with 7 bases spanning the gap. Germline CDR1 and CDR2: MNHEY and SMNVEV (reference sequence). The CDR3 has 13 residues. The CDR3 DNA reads TGTGCCAGCAGTTTTGCAGTGAATCAGCCCCAGCATTTT. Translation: CASSFAVNQPQHF.

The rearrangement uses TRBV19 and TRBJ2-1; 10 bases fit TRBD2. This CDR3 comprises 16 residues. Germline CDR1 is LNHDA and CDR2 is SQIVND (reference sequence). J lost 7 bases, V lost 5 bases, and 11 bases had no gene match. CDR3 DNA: TGTGCCAGTAGTCCCCGAAGCGGGAGGGTTCAGAATGAGCAGTTCTTC. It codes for CASSPRSGRVQNEQFF.

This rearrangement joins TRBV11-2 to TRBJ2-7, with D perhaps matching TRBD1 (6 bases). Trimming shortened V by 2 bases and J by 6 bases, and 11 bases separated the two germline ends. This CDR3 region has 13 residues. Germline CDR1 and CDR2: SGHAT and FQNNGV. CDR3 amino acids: CASSLSRGLEQYF. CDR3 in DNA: TGTGCCAGCAGCTTATCCAGGGGTCTCGAGCAGTACTTC.

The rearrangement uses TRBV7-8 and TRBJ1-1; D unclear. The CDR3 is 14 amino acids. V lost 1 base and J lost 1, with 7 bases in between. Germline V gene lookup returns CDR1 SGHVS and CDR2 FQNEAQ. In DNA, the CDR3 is TGTGCCAGCAGCTTAGTCGGAGGGAACACTGAAGCTTTCTTT. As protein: CASSLVGGNTEAFF.

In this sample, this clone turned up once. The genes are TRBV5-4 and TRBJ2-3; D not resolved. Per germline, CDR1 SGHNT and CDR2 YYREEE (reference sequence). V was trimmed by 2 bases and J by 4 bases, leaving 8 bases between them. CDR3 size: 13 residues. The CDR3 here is CASSFRSPDTQYF. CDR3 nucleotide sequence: TGTGCCAGCAGCTTTAGGAGTCCAGATACGCAGTATTTT.

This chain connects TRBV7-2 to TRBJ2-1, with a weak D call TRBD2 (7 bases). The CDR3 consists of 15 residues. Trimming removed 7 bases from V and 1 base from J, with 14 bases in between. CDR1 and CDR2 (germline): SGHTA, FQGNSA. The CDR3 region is CASKPGGPSYNEQFF. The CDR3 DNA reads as TGTGCCAGCAAACCCGGGGGGCCGTCCTACAATGAGCAGTTCTTC.

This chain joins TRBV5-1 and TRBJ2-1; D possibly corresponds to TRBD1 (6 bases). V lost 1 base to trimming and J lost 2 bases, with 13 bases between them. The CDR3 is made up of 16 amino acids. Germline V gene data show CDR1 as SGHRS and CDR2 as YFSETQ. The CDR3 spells CASSLRHRVTYNEQFF. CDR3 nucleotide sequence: TGCGCCAGCAGCTTGCGGCACAGGGTAACCTACAATGAGCAGTTCTTC.

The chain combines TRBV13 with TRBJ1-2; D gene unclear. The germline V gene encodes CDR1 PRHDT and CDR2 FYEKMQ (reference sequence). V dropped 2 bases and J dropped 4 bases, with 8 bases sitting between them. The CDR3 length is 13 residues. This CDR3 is CASSLSQSYGYTF. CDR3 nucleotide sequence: TGTGCCAGCAGCTTAAGTCAGTCCTATGGCTACACCTTC.

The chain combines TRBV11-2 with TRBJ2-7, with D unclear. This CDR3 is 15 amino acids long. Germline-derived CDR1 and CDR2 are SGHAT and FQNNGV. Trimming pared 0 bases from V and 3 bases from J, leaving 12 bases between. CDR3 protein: CASSLDSLGFYEQYF. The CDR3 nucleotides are TGTGCCAGCAGCTTAGACTCTCTCGGTTTCTACGAGCAGTACTTC.

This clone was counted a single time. CDR3 amino acids: CASSLARWTANEQFF. The CDR3 region has the DNA TGCGCCAGCAGCTTGGCCCGTTGGACAGCAAATGAGCAGTTCTTC. The chain couples TRBV5-1 to TRBJ2-1; D perhaps matches TRBD1 (6 bases). In germline, CDR1 is SGHRS, CDR2 YFSETQ. The CDR3 has 15 amino acids. V gave up 0 bases and J gave up 7 bases, with 14 bases separating them. Drawing the rest from reference TRBV5-1 and TRBJ2-1, the complete variable domain is KAGVTQTPRYLIKTRGQQVTLSCSPISGHRSVSWYQQTPGQGLQFLFEYFSETQRNKGNFPGRFSGRQFSNSRSEMNVSTLELGDSALYLCASSLARWTANEQFFGPGTRLTVL.

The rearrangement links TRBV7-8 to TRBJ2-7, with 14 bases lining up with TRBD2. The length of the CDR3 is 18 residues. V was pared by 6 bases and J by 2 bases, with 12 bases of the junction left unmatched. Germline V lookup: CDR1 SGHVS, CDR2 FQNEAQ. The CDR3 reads CASSRGTSGSLLAYEQYF. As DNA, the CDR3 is TGTGCCAGCAGTCGAGGGACTAGCGGGAGTTTATTGGCCTACGAGCAGTACTTC.

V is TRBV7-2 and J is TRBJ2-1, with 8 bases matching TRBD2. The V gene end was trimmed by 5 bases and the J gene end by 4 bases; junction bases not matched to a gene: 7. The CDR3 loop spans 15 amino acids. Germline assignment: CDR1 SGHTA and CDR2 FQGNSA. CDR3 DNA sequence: TGTGCCAGCAGCAAGAGTAGCGGGGTATACAATGAGCAGTTCTTC. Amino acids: CASSKSSGVYNEQFF. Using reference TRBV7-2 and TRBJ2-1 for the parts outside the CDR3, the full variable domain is GAGVSQSPSNKVTEKGKDVELRCDPISGHTALYWYRQSLGQGLEFLIYFQGNSAPDKSGLPSDRFSAERTGGSVSTLTIQRTQQEDSAVYLCASSKSSGVYNEQFFGPGTRLTVL.

For the CDR3, the DNA is TGCAGCGTTGAAGTAGGCAGGGCGACTGACACTGAAGCTTTCTTT. This codes for CSVEVGRATDTEAFF. The rearrangement uses TRBV29-1 and TRBJ1-1, with D maybe TRBD1 (5 bases). V was pared by 1 base and J by 3 bases, with 15 bases between. CDR1 and CDR2 from the germline V gene are SQVTM and ANQGSEA. There are 15 residues in the CDR3.

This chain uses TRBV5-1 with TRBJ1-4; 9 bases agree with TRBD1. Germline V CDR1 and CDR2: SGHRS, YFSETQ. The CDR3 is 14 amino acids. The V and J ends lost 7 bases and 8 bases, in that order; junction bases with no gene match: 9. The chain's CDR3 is CASRGGQGWEKLFF. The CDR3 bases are TGCGCCAGCCGCGGGGGACAGGGTTGGGAAAAACTGTTTTTT.

The CDR3 is CASSLSMGNQPQHF. CDR3 coding DNA: TGTGCCAGCAGCTTATCTATGGGCAATCAGCCCCAGCATTTT. The V call is TRBV7-8, the J call TRBJ1-5; D uncertain. Germline values: CDR1 SGHVS, CDR2 FQNEAQ. Trimming removed 2 bases from V and 2 bases from J, with 7 bases in between. The CDR3 consists of 14 residues. Full variable domain (outside the CDR3, taken from reference TRBV7-8 and TRBJ1-5): GAGVSQSPRYKVAKRGQDVALRCDPISGHVSLFWYQQALGQGPEFLTYFQNEAQLDKSGLPSDRFFAERPEGSVSTLKIQRTQQEDSAVYLCASSLSMGNQPQHFGDGTRLSIL.

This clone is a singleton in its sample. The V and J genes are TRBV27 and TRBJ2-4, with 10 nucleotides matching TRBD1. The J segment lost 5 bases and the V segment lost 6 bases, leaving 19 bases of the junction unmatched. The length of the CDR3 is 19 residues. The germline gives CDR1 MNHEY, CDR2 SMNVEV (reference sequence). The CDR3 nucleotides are TGTGCCAGCAGCCGGTACCCTGGGACAGGGGCGTTTGTTGAAAACATTCAGTACTTC. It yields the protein CASSRYPGTGAFVENIQYF.

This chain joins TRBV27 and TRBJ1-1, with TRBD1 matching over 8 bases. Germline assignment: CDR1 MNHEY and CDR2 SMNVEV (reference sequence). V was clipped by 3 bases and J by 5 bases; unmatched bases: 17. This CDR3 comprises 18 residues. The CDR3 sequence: CASSFLTQGAPGRTEAFF. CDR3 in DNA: TGTGCCAGCAGTTTCCTCACCCAGGGGGCCCCTGGGAGGACTGAAGCTTTCTTT.

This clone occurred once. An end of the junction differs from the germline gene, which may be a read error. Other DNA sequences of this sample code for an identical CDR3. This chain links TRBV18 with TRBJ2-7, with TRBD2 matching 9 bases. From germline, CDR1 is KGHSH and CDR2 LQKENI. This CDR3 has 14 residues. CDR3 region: CASSPLAGNYEQYF. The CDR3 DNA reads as TGCGCCAGCTCACCCCTAGCGGGGAACTACGAGCAGTACTTC.

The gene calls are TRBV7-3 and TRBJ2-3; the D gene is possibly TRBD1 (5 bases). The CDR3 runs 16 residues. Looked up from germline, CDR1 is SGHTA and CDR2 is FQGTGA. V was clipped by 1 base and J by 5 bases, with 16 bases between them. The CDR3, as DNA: TGTGCCAGCAGCTTAAGTCATTTTGGGGCCGGAGATACGCAGTATTTT. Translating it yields CASSLSHFGAGDTQYF. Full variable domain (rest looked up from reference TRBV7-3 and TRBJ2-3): GAGVSQTPSNKVTEKGKYVELRCDPISGHTALYWYRQSLGQGPEFLIYFQGTGAADDSGLPNDRFFAVRPEGSVSTLKIQRTERGDSAVYLCASSLSHFGAGDTQYFGPGTRLTVL.

The chain's CDR3 is CASSESLLAGGAYEQYF. The CDR3 DNA sequence: TGTGCCAGCAGCGAATCCTTGTTAGCGGGGGGAGCCTACGAGCAGTACTTC. This rearrangement joins TRBV5-4 to TRBJ2-7, with 10 nucleotides matching TRBD2. There are 17 residues in the CDR3. V shed 4 bases, J shed 2 bases, and the junction held 12 bases outside the gene matches. Per the germline V gene, CDR1 is SGHNT and CDR2 is YYREEE (reference sequence).

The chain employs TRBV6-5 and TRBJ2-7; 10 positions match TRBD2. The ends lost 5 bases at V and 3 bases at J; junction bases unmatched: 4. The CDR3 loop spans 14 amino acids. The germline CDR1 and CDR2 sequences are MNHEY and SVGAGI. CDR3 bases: TGTGCCAGCAGTCCCGGGACTAGCGTCTACGAGCAGTACTTC. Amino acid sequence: CASSPGTSVYEQYF.